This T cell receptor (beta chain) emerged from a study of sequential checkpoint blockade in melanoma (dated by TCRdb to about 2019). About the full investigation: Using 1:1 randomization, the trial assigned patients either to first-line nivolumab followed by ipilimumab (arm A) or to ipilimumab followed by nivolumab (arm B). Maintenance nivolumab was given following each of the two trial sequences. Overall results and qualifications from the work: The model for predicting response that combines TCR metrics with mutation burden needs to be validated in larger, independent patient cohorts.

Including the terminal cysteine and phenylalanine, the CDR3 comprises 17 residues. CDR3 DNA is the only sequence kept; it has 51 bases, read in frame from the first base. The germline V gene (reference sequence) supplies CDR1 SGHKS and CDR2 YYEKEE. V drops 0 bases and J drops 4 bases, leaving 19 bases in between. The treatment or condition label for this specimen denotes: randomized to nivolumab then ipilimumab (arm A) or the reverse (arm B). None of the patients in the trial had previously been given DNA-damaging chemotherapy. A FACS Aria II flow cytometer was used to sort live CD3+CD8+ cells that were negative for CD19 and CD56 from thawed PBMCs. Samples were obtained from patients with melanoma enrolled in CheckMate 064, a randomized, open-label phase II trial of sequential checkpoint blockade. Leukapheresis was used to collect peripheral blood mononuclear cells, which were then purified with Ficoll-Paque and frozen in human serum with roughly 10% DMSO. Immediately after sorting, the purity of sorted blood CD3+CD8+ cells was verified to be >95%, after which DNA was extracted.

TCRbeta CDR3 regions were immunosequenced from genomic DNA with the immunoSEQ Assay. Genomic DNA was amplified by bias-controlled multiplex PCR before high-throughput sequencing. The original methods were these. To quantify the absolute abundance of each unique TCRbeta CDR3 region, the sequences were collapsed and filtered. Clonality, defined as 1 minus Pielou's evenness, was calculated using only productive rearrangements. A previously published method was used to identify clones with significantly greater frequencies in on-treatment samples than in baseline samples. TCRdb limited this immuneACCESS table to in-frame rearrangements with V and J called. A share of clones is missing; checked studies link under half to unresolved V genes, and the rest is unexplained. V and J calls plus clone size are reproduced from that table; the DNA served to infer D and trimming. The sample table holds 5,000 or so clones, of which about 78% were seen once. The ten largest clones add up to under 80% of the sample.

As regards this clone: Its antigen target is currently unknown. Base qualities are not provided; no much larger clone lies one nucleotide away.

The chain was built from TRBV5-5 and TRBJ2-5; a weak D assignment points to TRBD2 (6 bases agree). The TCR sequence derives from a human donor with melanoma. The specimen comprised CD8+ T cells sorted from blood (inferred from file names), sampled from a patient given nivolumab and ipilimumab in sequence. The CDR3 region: CASSLGLTARGGETQYF. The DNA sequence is TGTGCCAGCAGCTTGGGCTTGACAGCCCGGGGAGGAGAGACCCAGTACTTC.